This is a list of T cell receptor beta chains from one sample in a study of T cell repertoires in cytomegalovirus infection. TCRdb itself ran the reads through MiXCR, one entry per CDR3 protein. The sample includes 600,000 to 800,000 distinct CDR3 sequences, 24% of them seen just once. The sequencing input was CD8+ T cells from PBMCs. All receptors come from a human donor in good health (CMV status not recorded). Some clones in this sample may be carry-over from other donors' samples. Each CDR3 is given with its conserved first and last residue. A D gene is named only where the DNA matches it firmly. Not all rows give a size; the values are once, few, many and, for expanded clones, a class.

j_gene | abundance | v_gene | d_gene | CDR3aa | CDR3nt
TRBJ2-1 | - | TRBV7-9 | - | CSNQDSRNEQFF | TGTTCTAATCAGGACAGTAGGAATGAGCAGTTCTTC
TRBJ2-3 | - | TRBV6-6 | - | CASSYSPSLSTDTQYF | TGTGCCAGCAGTTACTCTCCTAGCCTCAGCACAGATACGCAGTATTTT
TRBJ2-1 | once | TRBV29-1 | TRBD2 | CSSRLARGDEQFF | TGCAGCTCCCGACTAGCGCGGGGCGATGAGCAGTTCTTC
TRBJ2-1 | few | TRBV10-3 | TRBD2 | CAISPGTSNEQFF | TGTGCCATCAGTCCCGGGACTAGTAATGAGCAGTTCTTC
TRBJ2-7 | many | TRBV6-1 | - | CASSPSPRQGGRQYF | TGTGCCAGCAGCCCCTCTCCCCGGCAGGGCGGTAGGCAGTACTTC
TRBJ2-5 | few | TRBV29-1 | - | CSGYQETQYF | TGCAGCGGATACCAAGAGACCCAGTACTTC
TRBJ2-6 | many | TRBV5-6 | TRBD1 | CASSPPGQGFSGANVLTF | TGTGCCAGCAGCCCACCGGGACAGGGTTTCTCTGGGGCCAACGTCCTGACTTTC
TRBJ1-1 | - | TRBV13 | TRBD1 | CASRPEGATWNTEAFF | TGTGCCAGCAGGCCCGAGGGGGCCACGTGGAACACTGAAGCTTTCTTT
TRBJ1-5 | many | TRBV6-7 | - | CASSYRFTGRAHYSNQPQHF | TGTGCCAGCAGTTACCGCTTCACGGGACGGGCCCATTATAGCAATCAGCCCCAGCATTTT
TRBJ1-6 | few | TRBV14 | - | CASSQDLPLNSPLHF | TGTGCCAGCAGCCAAGACTTACCCCTAAATTCACCCCTCCACTTT
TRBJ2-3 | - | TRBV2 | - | CASERRTDTQYF | TGTGCCAGCGAGAGGAGGACAGATACGCAGTATTTT
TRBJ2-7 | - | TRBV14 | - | CASSKDFPQTGIYEQYF | TGTGCCAGCAGCAAAGACTTCCCCCAAACAGGGATATACGAGCAGTACTTC
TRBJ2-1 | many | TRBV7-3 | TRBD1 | CASSWGQGALYNEQFF | TGTGCCAGCAGCTGGGGACAGGGGGCACTCTACAATGAGCAGTTCTTC
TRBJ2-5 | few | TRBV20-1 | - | CSALRAETQYF | TGCAGTGCTTTGAGAGCGGAGACCCAGTACTTC
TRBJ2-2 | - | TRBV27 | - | CASSLPSVPGELFF | TGTGCCAGCAGTTTGCCTAGCGTCCCCGGGGAGCTGTTTTTT
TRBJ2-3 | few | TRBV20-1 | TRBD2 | CSASLPLYFPSGLKDTQYF | TGCAGTGCTAGCCTTCCCCTGTACTTTCCTAGCGGACTTAAGGATACGCAGTATTTT
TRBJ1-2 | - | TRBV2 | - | CASSEEVGATGGYTF | TGTGCCAGCAGTGAAGAGGTAGGGGCCACGGGAGGCTACACCTTC
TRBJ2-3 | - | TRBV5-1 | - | CASSFPIRDTQYF | TGCGCCAGCAGCTTTCCCATCAGGGATACGCAGTATTTT
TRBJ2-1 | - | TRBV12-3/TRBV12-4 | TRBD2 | CASSLRGGQSNEQFF | TGTGCCAGCAGTTTGCGGGGGGGCCAAAGCAATGAGCAGTTCTTC
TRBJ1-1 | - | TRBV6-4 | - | CASSDSRGRGTEAFF | TGTGCCAGCAGTGACTCGAGGGGAAGGGGCACTGAAGCTTTCTTT
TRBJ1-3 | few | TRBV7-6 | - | CASSGDGGNTIYF | TGTGCCAGCAGCGGGGACGGTGGAAACACCATATATTTT
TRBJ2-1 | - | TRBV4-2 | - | CASTLGEGNEQFF | TGTGCCAGCACCTTAGGGGAAGGGAATGAGCAGTTCTTC
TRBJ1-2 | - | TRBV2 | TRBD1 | CASSEPGTAHYGYTF | TGTGCCAGCAGTGAACCTGGGACAGCCCACTATGGCTACACCTTC
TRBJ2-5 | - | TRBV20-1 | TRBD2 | CSARDGGVQETQYF | TGCAGTGCTAGAGATGGGGGGGTCCAAGAGACCCAGTACTTC
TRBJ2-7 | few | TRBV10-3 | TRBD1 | CAIPGQGAYEQYF | TGTGCCATTCCGGGACAGGGGGCCTACGAGCAGTACTTC
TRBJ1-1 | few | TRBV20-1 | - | CSASVTSANTEAFF | TGCAGTGCTAGTGTTACGTCGGCGAACACTGAAGCTTTCTTT
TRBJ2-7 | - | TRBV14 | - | CASSQYAGGYEQYF | TGTGCCAGCAGCCAATACGCTGGGGGCTACGAGCAGTACTTC
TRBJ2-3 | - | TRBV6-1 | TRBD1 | CASSEAPTPWTGWPNTQYF | TGTGCCAGCAGTGAAGCGCCTACGCCTTGGACAGGGTGGCCGAATACGCAGTATTTT
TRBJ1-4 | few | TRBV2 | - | CASTTNEKLFF | TGTGCCAGCACGACTAATGAAAAACTGTTTTTT
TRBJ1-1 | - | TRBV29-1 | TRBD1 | CSVDGGTGPTEAFF | TGCAGCGTTGACGGCGGGACAGGGCCCACTGAAGCTTTCTTT
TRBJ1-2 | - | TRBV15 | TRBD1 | CATSSWQGARGGYTF | TGTGCCACCAGCAGTTGGCAGGGGGCAAGGGGTGGCTACACCTTC
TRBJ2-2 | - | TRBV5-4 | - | CASSFRDAGFGELFF | TGTGCCAGCAGCTTCAGGGACGCAGGATTCGGGGAGCTGTTTTTT
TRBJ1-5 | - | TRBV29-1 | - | CSVETGYNQPQHF | TGCAGCGTCGAGACAGGTTACAATCAGCCCCAGCATTTT
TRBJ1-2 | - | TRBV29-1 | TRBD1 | CSARTGASNYGYTF | TGCAGCGCAAGGACAGGGGCAAGTAACTATGGCTACACCTTC
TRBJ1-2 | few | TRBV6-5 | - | CASTTGQYSNYGYTF | TGTGCCAGCACTACCGGACAGTATTCTAACTATGGCTACACCTTC
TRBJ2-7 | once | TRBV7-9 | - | CTSSPKTSYEQYF | TGTACCAGCAGCCCGAAAACCTCCTACGAGCAGTACTTC
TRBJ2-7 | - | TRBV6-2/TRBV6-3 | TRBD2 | CASSRGLALSYEQYF | TGTGCCAGCAGCCGGGGACTAGCGCTATCCTACGAGCAGTACTTC
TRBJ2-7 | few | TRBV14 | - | CASSWAPIYEQYF | TGTGCCAGCAGTTGGGCCCCCATTTACGAGCAGTACTTC
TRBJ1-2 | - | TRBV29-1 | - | CSVEDSGDGYTF | TGCAGCGTTGAAGATTCCGGGGACGGCTACACCTTC
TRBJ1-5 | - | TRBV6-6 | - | CASSYLTGRHQPQHF | TGTGCCAGCAGTTACTTAACTGGGCGACATCAGCCCCAGCATTTT
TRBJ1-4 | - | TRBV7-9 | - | CASSFVGGSPSATNEKLFF | TGTGCCAGCAGCTTCGTCGGGGGCTCTCCGTCTGCAACTAATGAAAAACTGTTTTTT
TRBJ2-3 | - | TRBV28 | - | CASSTSSDTQYF | TGTGCCAGCAGTACCTCGTCAGATACGCAGTATTTT
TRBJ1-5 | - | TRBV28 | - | CASRRSGGDSDQPQHF | TGTGCCAGCCGTAGGTCCGGCGGGGATTCGGATCAGCCCCAGCATTTT
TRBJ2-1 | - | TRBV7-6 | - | CASSPQGGPSYNEQFF | TGTGCCAGCAGCCCCCAAGGGGGGCCATCCTACAATGAGCAGTTCTTC
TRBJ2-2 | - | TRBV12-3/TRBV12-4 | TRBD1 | CASTTRAGGVGDTGELFF | TGTGCCAGCACCACGAGGGCAGGGGGTGTGGGGGACACCGGGGAGCTGTTTTTT
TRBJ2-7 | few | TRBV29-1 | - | CSVKDINYEQYF | TGCAGCGTTAAGGACATCAACTACGAGCAGTACTTC
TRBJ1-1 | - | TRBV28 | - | CASSLGTDWNTEAFF | TGTGCCAGCAGTTTGGGGACGGATTGGAACACTGAAGCTTTCTTT
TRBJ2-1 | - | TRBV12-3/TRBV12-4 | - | CASSATSTVYNEQFF | TGTGCCAGCAGTGCCACCTCGACAGTCTACAATGAGCAGTTCTTC
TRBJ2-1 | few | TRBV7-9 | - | CASSLSWQVEQFF | TGTGCCAGCAGCTTAAGTTGGCAGGTCGAGCAGTTCTTC
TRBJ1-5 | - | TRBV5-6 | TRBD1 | CASSVTGVQPQHF | TGTGCCAGCAGCGTAACAGGGGTTCAGCCCCAGCATTTT
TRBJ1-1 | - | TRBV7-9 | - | CASSLDSAEAFF | TGTGCCAGCAGTCTAGACTCGGCTGAAGCTTTCTTT
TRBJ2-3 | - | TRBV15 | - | CATSSRLVTTDTQYF | TGTGCCACCAGCAGTCGGTTGGTAACCACAGATACGCAGTATTTT
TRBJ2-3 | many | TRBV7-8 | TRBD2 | CASSSLLAGGTDTQYF | TGTGCCAGCAGCTCATTGCTAGCGGGGGGCACAGATACGCAGTATTTT
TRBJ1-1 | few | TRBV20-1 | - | CSARDMVGEGTEAFF | TGCAGTGCTAGAGATATGGTAGGGGAGGGCACTGAAGCTTTCTTT
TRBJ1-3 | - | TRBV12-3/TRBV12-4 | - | CASSQVVENTIYF | TGTGCCAGCAGTCAGGTTGTTGAAAACACCATATATTTT
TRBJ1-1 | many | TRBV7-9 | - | CASSLREKNTEAFF | TGTGCCAGCAGCTTGAGGGAGAAGAACACTGAAGCTTTCTTT
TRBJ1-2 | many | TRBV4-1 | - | CASSQESRNYGYTF | TGCGCCAGCAGCCAAGAAAGTAGGAACTATGGCTACACCTTC
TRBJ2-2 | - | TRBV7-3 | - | CASSLGPLELFF | TGTGCCAGCAGCTTGGGGCCCCTCGAGCTGTTTTTT